Listed below are T cell receptor beta chains from one sample, sequenced in a study of response to subunit inactivated influenza vaccine. MiXCR was run by TCRdb on the RT-PCR reads, yielding one entry per CDR3 protein. This repertoire shows fewer than 600,000 distinct CDR3 sequences, around 7.7% found once; its top ten account for 13%. The sample consisted of PBMCs from blood, taken around 25 months after vaccination. The origin of the receptors is a man aged 50-75 years who received an inactivated influenza vaccine. The CDR3 runs from the conserved cysteine through the conserved F or W. A D gene is named only where the DNA matches it firmly. Clone size is stated in some rows and not others, as once, few, many or a class when expanded.

V gene: TRBV12-3/TRBV12-4; J gene: TRBJ2-7; D gene: NA; clone size: many; CDR3 protein: CASGKVRYEQYF; CDR3 DNA: TGTGCCAGCGGAAAGGTCCGATACGAGCAGTACTTC
V gene: TRBV5-6; J gene: TRBJ1-1; D gene: NA; clone size: NA; CDR3 protein: CASSLEGTTEAFF; CDR3 DNA: TGTGCCAGCAGCTTGGAAGGGACCACTGAAGCTTTCTTT
V gene: TRBV28; J gene: TRBJ1-6; D gene: TRBD1; clone size: few; CDR3 protein: CASTGQGVPGWPLHF; CDR3 DNA: TGTGCCAGCACCGGACAGGGGGTACCTGGTTGGCCCCTCCACTTT
V gene: TRBV7-2; J gene: TRBJ2-1; D gene: TRBD2; clone size: few; CDR3 protein: CASSLSGSRNEQFF; CDR3 DNA: TGTGCCAGCAGTCTTAGCGGGAGTCGCAATGAGCAGTTCTTC
V gene: TRBV7-8; J gene: TRBJ2-3; D gene: TRBD2; clone size: once; CDR3 protein: CASSRTRSPDTQYF; CDR3 DNA: TGTGCCAGCAGCCGGACTAGGTCCCCAGATACGCAGTATTTT
V gene: TRBV11-2; J gene: TRBJ2-1; D gene: TRBD2; clone size: many; CDR3 protein: CASSLALAAYNEQFF; CDR3 DNA: TGTGCCAGCAGCTTAGCACTAGCGGCATACAATGAGCAGTTCTTC
V gene: TRBV7-9; J gene: TRBJ2-6; D gene: NA; clone size: few; CDR3 protein: CASELRMSSGANVLTF; CDR3 DNA: TGTGCCAGTGAGCTTAGGATGAGCTCTGGGGCCAACGTCCTGACTTTC
V gene: TRBV20-1; J gene: TRBJ2-2; D gene: NA; clone size: few; CDR3 protein: CSARLADTGELFF; CDR3 DNA: TGCAGTGCTAGACTAGCAGACACCGGGGAGCTGTTTTTT
V gene: TRBV3-1; J gene: TRBJ2-1; D gene: TRBD2; clone size: few; CDR3 protein: CASSHHLTSGKYNEQFF; CDR3 DNA: TGTGCCAGCAGCCACCACCTCACTAGCGGGAAATACAATGAGCAGTTCTTC
V gene: TRBV5-1; J gene: TRBJ2-7; D gene: NA; clone size: few; CDR3 protein: CASRPEGSYEQYF; CDR3 DNA: TGCGCCAGCAGGCCCGAAGGATCCTACGAGCAGTACTTC
V gene: TRBV20-1; J gene: TRBJ1-4; D gene: NA; clone size: few; CDR3 protein: CSARPLDGARTNEKLFF; CDR3 DNA: TGCAGTGCTAGACCGTTGGACGGAGCGAGAACTAATGAAAAACTGTTTTTT
V gene: TRBV3-1; J gene: TRBJ2-6; D gene: NA; clone size: many; CDR3 protein: CASSPVGTGGANVLTF; CDR3 DNA: TGTGCCAGCAGCCCCGTTGGGACGGGTGGGGCCAACGTCCTGACTTTC
V gene: TRBV6-5; J gene: TRBJ1-3; D gene: NA; clone size: NA; CDR3 protein: CASSSGAGNTIYF; CDR3 DNA: TGTGCCAGCAGTTCCGGAGCTGGAAACACCATATATTTT
V gene: TRBV12-3/TRBV12-4; J gene: TRBJ2-7; D gene: NA; clone size: many; CDR3 protein: CASTQQGRSYEQYF; CDR3 DNA: TGTGCCAGCACCCAGCAGGGGAGGTCCTACGAGCAGTACTTC
V gene: TRBV29-1; J gene: TRBJ1-2; D gene: NA; clone size: few; CDR3 protein: CSVEALVGGGYTF; CDR3 DNA: TGCAGCGTTGAAGCCCTGGTCGGGGGTGGCTACACCTTC
V gene: TRBV20-1; J gene: TRBJ2-4; D gene: NA; clone size: many; CDR3 protein: CSFTTVPKNIQYF; CDR3 DNA: TGCAGTTTCACGACCGTGCCCAAAAACATTCAGTACTTC
V gene: TRBV7-2; J gene: TRBJ1-1; D gene: TRBD1; clone size: NA; CDR3 protein: CASSPPGAGGGTEAFF; CDR3 DNA: TGTGCCAGCAGCCCACCTGGGGCAGGGGGAGGCACTGAAGCTTTCTTT
V gene: TRBV12-3/TRBV12-4; J gene: TRBJ2-5; D gene: TRBD2; clone size: NA; CDR3 protein: CTSRRTSGSQTQYF; CDR3 DNA: TGTACCAGCAGAAGGACTAGCGGGAGTCAGACCCAGTACTTC
V gene: TRBV20-1; J gene: TRBJ1-1; D gene: NA; clone size: NA; CDR3 protein: CSATRTSTEAFF; CDR3 DNA: TGCAGTGCCACGAGGACGAGCACTGAAGCTTTCTTT
V gene: TRBV18; J gene: TRBJ2-7; D gene: NA; clone size: NA; CDR3 protein: CASSPSRVYEQYF; CDR3 DNA: TGTGCCAGCTCACCCTCACGTGTCTACGAGCAGTACTTC
V gene: TRBV20-1; J gene: TRBJ2-2; D gene: NA; clone size: many; CDR3 protein: CRARGSSGELFF; CDR3 DNA: TGCAGAGCTAGAGGTTCCTCCGGGGAGCTGTTTTTT
V gene: TRBV10-2; J gene: TRBJ1-6; D gene: NA; clone size: many; CDR3 protein: CASSSNSPLHF; CDR3 DNA: TGCGCCAGCAGTTCGAATTCACCCCTCCACTTT
V gene: TRBV6-6; J gene: TRBJ2-7; D gene: NA; clone size: many; CDR3 protein: CASTARAFYEQYF; CDR3 DNA: TGTGCCAGCACCGCCCGCGCCTTCTACGAGCAGTACTTC
V gene: TRBV6-5; J gene: TRBJ1-5; D gene: NA; clone size: many; CDR3 protein: CASSYSRASRPQHF; CDR3 DNA: TGTGCCAGCAGTTACTCGAGGGCGTCGCGGCCCCAGCATTTT
V gene: TRBV7-6; J gene: TRBJ2-5; D gene: NA; clone size: many; CDR3 protein: CASSLGGQKETQYF; CDR3 DNA: TGTGCCAGCAGCTTAGGTGGACAGAAAGAGACCCAGTACTTC
V gene: TRBV20-1; J gene: TRBJ2-1; D gene: NA; clone size: many; CDR3 protein: CSANPIRGATYNEQFF; CDR3 DNA: TGCAGTGCAAACCCAATCCGGGGGGCCACCTACAATGAGCAGTTCTTC
V gene: TRBV25-1; J gene: TRBJ1-3; D gene: NA; clone size: few; CDR3 protein: CASTSGTSVGNTIYF; CDR3 DNA: TGTGCCAGCACCTCAGGGACCTCTGTGGGAAACACCATATATTTT
V gene: TRBV19; J gene: TRBJ2-3; D gene: TRBD2; clone size: NA; CDR3 protein: CASSTRLATDTQYF; CDR3 DNA: TGTGCCAGTAGTACGCGACTAGCCACAGATACGCAGTATTTT
V gene: TRBV20-1; J gene: TRBJ1-1; D gene: NA; clone size: many; CDR3 protein: CSARDHMQGEAFF; CDR3 DNA: TGCAGTGCTAGAGATCATATGCAGGGCGAAGCTTTCTTT
V gene: TRBV5-1; J gene: TRBJ2-2; D gene: TRBD1; clone size: NA; CDR3 protein: CASSLAPGQGVTGELFF; CDR3 DNA: TGCGCCAGCAGCTTGGCTCCGGGACAGGGGGTGACCGGGGAGCTGTTTTTT
V gene: TRBV7-9; J gene: TRBJ2-1; D gene: NA; clone size: NA; CDR3 protein: CASTLGDIYNEQFF; CDR3 DNA: TGTGCCAGTACCCTGGGGGACATATACAATGAGCAGTTCTTC
V gene: TRBV20-1; J gene: TRBJ1-4; D gene: NA; clone size: many; CDR3 protein: CSARGHFNEKLFF; CDR3 DNA: TGCAGTGCTAGAGGACACTTCAATGAAAAACTGTTTTTT
V gene: TRBV12-3/TRBV12-4; J gene: TRBJ2-7; D gene: NA; clone size: NA; CDR3 protein: CASSFSGSFISYEQYF; CDR3 DNA: TGTGCCAGCAGTTTCTCCGGCAGCTTTATATCCTACGAGCAGTACTTC